This T cell receptor beta chain appears in the sequencing data of a study of T cells in Graves' hyperthyroidism and ophthalmopathy. The CDR3 is made up of 13 amino acids. Deletions cut 0 bases from V and 4 bases from J, with 7 bases between. CDR1 is SGDLS, CDR2 YYNGEE, per germline. Amplification of TCR beta CDR3 regions was performed using RNA transcripts as template. The HTBI primer set was used in a first-round RT-PCR of the TCR CDR3. TCRdb independently ran MiXCR on the multiplex PCR reads; one entry per CDR3 protein. The sample shows fewer than 700,000 distinct CDR3 sequences, around 15% of them seen only once. This clonotype was detected many times. Graves' hyperthyroidism showing no ophthalmopathy progression within 18 months was considered stable.

This sequence joins TRBV9 and TRBJ1-2, with a weak D call TRBD1 (5 bases). The sequencing sample was made of blood. The TCR was taken from a woman in her twenties or thirties with Graves' hyperthyroidism. The chain's CDR3 is CASSVGGGYGYTF. The CDR3 DNA sequence: TGTGCCAGCAGCGTAGGTGGGGGCTATGGCTACACCTTC.